Sequencing of this T cell receptor beta chain was carried out in a study of blood T cell repertoires in COVID-19. Study-wide context: Samples of COVID-19 (acute and convalescent) were obtained from the United States, Italy and Spain. PBMCs, B-cell-depleted T cells, or T cells were the source of the cDNA or gDNA that made up the material.

Trimming stripped 3 bases from V and 2 bases from J, with 14 bases between. The CDR3 runs to 15 residues. The germline V gene has CDR1 SGHRS and CDR2 YFSETQ. Per the original methods: Estimated nucleated cell counts came from reference gene primer amplification. Using immunoSEQ multiplex PCR, the repertoire was profiled, and TCRdb retains in-frame clones only, with some absent. V, J and clone size reflect that table, while D and trimming were determined from the DNA. The table includes over 150,000 clones, roughly 71% detected once. This chain joins TRBV5-1 and TRBJ1-2, with D possibly matching TRBD1 (5 bases). The sequence came from a woman older than 75 with acute or convalescent COVID-19. Sequenced sample: peripheral blood. CDR3 DNA sequence: TGCGCCAGCAGCTGGTCACAGGAGCCAAACTATGGCTACACCTTC. This translates into CASSWSQEPNYGYTF.